Below are 14 T cell receptor beta chains sequenced from a single sample in a study of T cell responses to AZD1222 COVID-19 vaccine. Clones were read by immunoSEQ multiplex PCR, and TCRdb kept only the in-frame ones, dropping some. The profile shows roughly 160,000 clones, 88% of them singletons. The material was peripheral blood, obtained on day 0 of AZD1222 vaccination. The receptors shown here come from an adult in good health.

The rearrangement links TRBV13 to TRBJ2-5; 12 positions match TRBD2. This CDR3 spans 17 amino acids. Germline V gene data show CDR1 as PRHDT and CDR2 as FYEKMQ (reference sequence). V lost 5 bases, J lost 0 bases, and 7 bases stayed unmatched. CDR3: CASSLGLAGTYQETQYF. The DNA of the CDR3 is TGTGCCAGCAGCCTCGGACTAGCGGGGACCTACCAAGAGACCCAGTACTTC. Together with reference TRBV13 and TRBJ2-5, the CDR3 gives the full variable domain: AAGVIQSPRHLIKEKRETATLKCYPIPRHDTVYWYQQGPGQDPQFLISFYEKMQSDKGSIPDRFSAQQFSDYHSELNMSSLELGDSALYFCASSLGLAGTYQETQYFGPGTRLLVL.

The rearrangement joins TRBV5-4 to TRBJ2-7; tentatively, D is TRBD1 or TRBD2 (6 bases each). The germline CDR1 and CDR2 sequences are SGHNT and YYREEE (reference sequence). The CDR3 loop spans 15 amino acids. V shed 0 bases and J shed 2 bases, with 12 bases lying between them. The CDR3 DNA follows: TGTGCCAGCAGCTTGGGTGGGGGGACAACCTACGAGCAGTACTTC. Translated: CASSLGGGTTYEQYF.

This clone occurred a few times. The chain employs TRBV7-8 and TRBJ2-7; D gene ambiguous. In germline, CDR1 is SGHVS, CDR2 FQNEAQ. V gave up 0 bases and J gave up 4 bases, with 7 bases separating them. The CDR3 runs 13 residues. The CDR3 spells CASSLAGKYEQYF. Here the CDR3 DNA reads TGTGCCAGCAGCTTAGCGGGAAAATACGAGCAGTACTTC.

CDR3 sequence: CASNLLAGEWGEQFF. The CDR3 DNA follows: TGTGCCAGCAACCTACTAGCGGGAGAGTGGGGTGAGCAGTTCTTC. The V and J genes are TRBV27 and TRBJ2-1; TRBD2 agrees at 11 bases. CDR3 length: 15 amino acids. Losses at the gene ends were 7 bases for V and 9 bases for J; bases not matched to a gene: 11. Per the germline V gene, CDR1 is MNHEY and CDR2 is SMNVEV (reference sequence).

V and J are TRBV27 and TRBJ1-5; D is unresolved. The V and J ends lost 3 bases and 0 bases respectively, with 9 bases between them. The CDR3 contains 15 residues. Germline values: CDR1 MNHEY, CDR2 SMNVEV (reference sequence). The CDR3 DNA is TGTGCCAGCAGTTTTGAGGGTCTTAGCAATCAGCCCCAGCATTTT. Its translation is CASSFEGLSNQPQHF.

The CDR3 region has the DNA TGTGCCAGCTCAACTCGGGAACAGTCGGCTGAAGCTTTCTTT. It encodes CASSTREQSAEAFF. This chain joins TRBV18 and TRBJ1-1; D remains unclear. The V and J ends lost 5 bases and 6 bases respectively, with 16 bases between them. The CDR3 has 14 residues. Germline CDR1 KGHSH, CDR2 LQKENI.

The chain recombines TRBV2 with TRBJ2-5; tentatively, D is TRBD1 (5 bases). CDR3 size: 16 residues. The germline gives CDR1 SNHLY, CDR2 FYNNEI. Trimming stripped 4 bases from V and 5 bases from J, with 20 bases between. The CDR3 coding sequence is TGTGCCAGCAGTGTCCAGGGCCTAAATCCGCCCGAGACCCAGTACTTC. Residues: CASSVQGLNPPETQYF.

The chain links TRBV29-1 to TRBJ2-7, with D uncertain. From germline, CDR1 is SQVTM and CDR2 ANQGSEA. The CDR3 length is 13 residues. Trimming took off 4 bases at V and 0 bases at J, with 10 bases between the two ends. The CDR3, as DNA: TGCAGCGTTGGGGATAGTATCTCCTACGAGCAGTACTTC. Protein product: CSVGDSISYEQYF.

The chain couples TRBV29-1 to TRBJ2-7; 10 positions agree with TRBD1. V lost 2 bases and J lost 0; bases outside the gene matches: 4. This CDR3 spans 15 amino acids. CDR1 SQVTM and CDR2 ANQGSEA come from the germline V gene. CDR3 in amino acids: CSVETGTGVSYEQYF. CDR3 bases: TGCAGCGTTGAAACCGGGACAGGGGTCTCCTACGAGCAGTACTTC.

This rearrangement joins TRBV7-8 to TRBJ1-2; D remains unclear. Trimming cost V 8 bases and J 2 bases, with 6 bases left between them. The CDR3 is 11 amino acids. Germline CDR1 reads SGHVS; CDR2 reads FQNEAQ. CDR3 amino acids: CASGRNYGYTF. Here the CDR3 DNA reads TGTGCCAGCGGGAGGAACTATGGCTACACCTTC.

The rearrangement joins TRBV25-1 to TRBJ2-3; TRBD1 matches at 10 bases. This CDR3 is 16 amino acids long. V was clipped by 3 bases and J by 2 bases; unmatched bases: 5. In germline, CDR1 is MGHDK, CDR2 SYGVNS. CDR3 residues: CASSDGTGVDTDTQYF. The CDR3 nucleotides read TGTGCCAGCAGTGATGGGACAGGGGTTGACACAGATACGCAGTATTTT.

The chain employs TRBV24-1 and TRBJ2-1; TRBD2 aligns across 7 bases. The ends lost 4 bases at V and 1 base at J; junction bases unmatched: 6. The CDR3 runs to 16 residues. Germline values: CDR1 KGHDR, CDR2 SFDVKD. In DNA form, the CDR3 reads TGTGCCACCAGTGACTCCCAGGGAGGGTCCTACAATGAGCAGTTCTTC. Translation gives CATSDSQGGSYNEQFF.

The rearrangement links TRBV19 to TRBJ2-2; D is uncertain. Trimming took off 5 bases at V and 4 bases at J, with 5 bases between the two ends. CDR3 length: 12 residues. Germline-derived CDR1 and CDR2 are LNHDA and SQIVND (reference sequence). CDR3 in DNA: TGTGCCAGTAGTTTCTTCACCGGGGAGCTGTTTTTT. Its protein product is CASSFFTGELFF.

The chain recombines TRBV5-6 with TRBJ2-5; 7 nucleotides align to TRBD2. The CDR3 totals 15 residues. The trim removed 4 bases at V and 2 bases at J, leaving 8 bases unmatched. Germline CDR1 SGHDT, CDR2 YYEEEE. The CDR3 region has the DNA TGTGCCAGCAGCCTCGGACTAGTGGGGCAAGAGACCCAGTACTTC. Encoded protein: CASSLGLVGQETQYF. Full variable domain (rest looked up from reference TRBV5-6 and TRBJ2-5): DAGVTQSPTHLIKTRGQQVTLRCSPKSGHDTVSWYQQALGQGPQFIFQYYEEEERQRGNFPDRFSGHQFPNYSSELNVNALLLGDSALYLCASSLGLVGQETQYFGPGTRLLVL.